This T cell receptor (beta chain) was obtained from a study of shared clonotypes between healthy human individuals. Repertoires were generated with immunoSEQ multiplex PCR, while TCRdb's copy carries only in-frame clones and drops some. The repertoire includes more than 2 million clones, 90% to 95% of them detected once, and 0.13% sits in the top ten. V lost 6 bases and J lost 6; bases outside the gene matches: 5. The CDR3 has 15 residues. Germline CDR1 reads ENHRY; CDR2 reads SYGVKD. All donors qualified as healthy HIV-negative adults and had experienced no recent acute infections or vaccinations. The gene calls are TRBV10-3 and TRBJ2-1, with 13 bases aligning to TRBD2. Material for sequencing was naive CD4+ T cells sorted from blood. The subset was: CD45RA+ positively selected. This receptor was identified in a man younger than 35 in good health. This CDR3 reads CAISPGTSGANEQFF. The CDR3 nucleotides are TGTGCCATCAGCCCCGGGACTAGCGGGGCCAATGAGCAGTTCTTC.